These 4 T cell receptor beta chains came from one sample sequenced in a study of blood T cells in healthy people across ages. A second PCR, run for roughly 7 to 12 cycles, used a sample-barcoded 5' primer plus a J-beta primer mix. MiXCR, applied by TCRdb to the 5' RACE reads, yields one record per CDR3 protein. The sample holds around 2 million distinct CDR3 sequences, around 42% seen once. The sequenced sample was blood. These TCRs come from a human donor in good health.

This clonotype was counted between two and nine times. This chain uses TRBV28 with TRBJ1-2; D call uncertain. Trimming left V 3 bases short and J 2 bases short, with 7 bases between. Germline V gene data show CDR1 as MDHEN and CDR2 as SYDVKM. The CDR3 length is 13 residues. CDR3 coding DNA: TGTGCCAGCAGTTTCCCCAGAAACTATGGCTACACCTTC. It is translated as CASSFPRNYGYTF.

This clonotype was recorded a few times. V gene TRBV5-5 combines with J gene TRBJ1-2; TRBD1 agrees at 10 bases. Per the germline V gene, CDR1 is SGHKS and CDR2 is YYEKEE (reference sequence). Unmatched junction bases numbered 9, after V lost 4 bases and J lost 6 bases. CDR3 length: 15 amino acids. The CDR3 loop reads CASSPDLGTGDGYTF. CDR3 DNA sequence: TGTGCCAGCAGCCCGGACTTGGGGACAGGGGATGGCTACACCTTC.

This clonotype occurred a few times. The junction and the germline gene differ at one end; a read error may be behind it. The genes are TRBV7-9 and TRBJ2-2; D possibly corresponds to TRBD2 (5 bases). The CDR3 runs to 16 residues. CDR1 and CDR2 from the germline V gene are SEHNR and FQNEAQ (reference sequence). CDR3 protein: CASSPGPSSTAGEPFF. The CDR3 DNA reads as TGTGCCAGCAGCCCAGGACCCTCTAGTACGGCCGGGGAGCCGTTTTTT.

This clonotype appeared a few times. The chain couples TRBV7-2 to TRBJ2-3; unclear D gene. The CDR3 runs 14 residues. Germline assignment: CDR1 SGHTA and CDR2 FQGNSA. Deletions cut 0 bases from V and 4 bases from J, with 8 bases between. The CDR3 protein is CASSLAVGADTQYF. DNA for the CDR3: TGTGCCAGCAGCTTAGCGGTTGGGGCAGATACGCAGTATTTT.